Given below is one T cell receptor (beta chain) in context. Its antigen is not known. The data are from a study of blood T cells in healthy people across ages. Whole-study findings and limits: As age increased, TCR beta diversity per million T cells fell in a roughly linear fashion.

A sample-barcoded 5' primer and a J-beta primer mix were used in a second PCR of about 6 to 11 cycles. TCRdb re-analysed the 5' RACE reads in MiXCR, keeping a single row per CDR3 protein. Of hundreds of thousands of distinct CDR3 sequences in the sample, roughly three fifths were seen once. CDR1 is SSHAT and CDR2 is FNYEAQ in the germline V gene (reference sequence). Trimming stripped 5 bases from V and 8 bases from J, with 13 bases between. This CDR3 spans 13 amino acids. The chain couples TRBV7-7 to TRBJ2-1, with D possibly being TRBD2 (6 bases). Sequencing used blood. The TCR was taken from a man aged 60 to 69 in good health. The CDR3 DNA is TGTGCCAGCAGCGTAGGTCCGGGGGATGAGCAGTTCTTC. Amino acid sequence: CASSVGPGDEQFF.